The next 10 T cell receptor beta chains were all read from a single sample in a study of CD8+CD57+ T cells in acquired aplastic anemia (dated by TCRdb to the late 2010s). This sample was sequenced with an Illumina HiSeq 2000. Genomic DNA was used as template for profiling of TCR beta VDJ combinations and CDR3 sequences. Starting from the raw public reads, TCRdb applied fastp trimming at Q25, assembled clones with MiXCR and retained in-frame beta chains. When rows share a CDR3 protein, they turn into one entry using the most common DNA and genes. The sample profile shows hundreds of thousands of distinct CDR3 sequences; around 33% of them were found once. Under 0.95% of the sample is in the top ten clones. Flow cytometry had shown CD8+CD57+ cell expansion in the patients selected for sequencing. Specimen: sorted CD4+, CD8+, or CD8+CD57+ T cells (not recorded which) from PBMCs. Receptors originate from a human donor with aplastic anemia.

This clonotype was counted many times. The chain is built from TRBV5-1 and TRBJ2-7; either TRBD1 or TRBD2 may fit D (5 bases each). Trimming stripped 4 bases from V and 3 bases from J, with 17 bases between. The CDR3 consists of 15 residues. Germline CDR1 SGHRS, CDR2 YFSETQ. CDR3 nucleotides: TGCGCCAGCAGCGAGGGGAGCACAGCGGTCTACGAGCAGTACTTC. It encodes CASSEGSTAVYEQYF.

This clonotype came up many times. This rearrangement joins TRBV7-2 to TRBJ1-3; 7 bases map to TRBD1. Germline V gene sequence: CDR1 SGHTA, CDR2 FQGNSA. Losses at the gene ends were 6 bases for V and 3 bases for J; bases not matched to a gene: 8. CDR3 length: 15 residues. The CDR3 DNA follows: TGTGCCAGCAGTCGGGACAGCAGATTTGGAAACACCATATATTTT. Its protein is CASSRDSRFGNTIYF.

This clonotype was seen repeatedly, ten times or more. This rearrangement joins TRBV7-2 to TRBJ2-7; 7 bases align to TRBD2. This CDR3 is 19 amino acids long. The V and J ends lost 1 base and 3 bases, in that order; junction bases with no gene match: 18. Germline V gene data show CDR1 as SGHTA and CDR2 as FQGNSA. CDR3 region: CASSLGLGSGTTNVYEQYF. The CDR3 DNA follows: TGTGCCAGCAGCTTAGGGCTTGGGTCAGGGACTACTAACGTCTACGAGCAGTACTTC.

This chain links TRBV9 with TRBJ2-2; TRBD2 is a possible D gene (6 bases). Per germline, CDR1 SGDLS and CDR2 YYNGEE. CDR3 length: 13 residues. V dropped 7 bases and J dropped 8 bases, with 15 bases sitting between them. CDR3 loop: CASSLGGAGELFF. The CDR3 bases are TGTGCCAGCTCACTCGGCGGGGCTGGGGAGCTGTTTTTT.

This clonotype occurred many times. The V call is TRBV10-3, the J call TRBJ2-3; no clear D gene. Germline values: CDR1 ENHRY, CDR2 SYGVKD. CDR3 length: 13 residues. The germline V and J ends were trimmed by 6 bases and 0 bases, with 7 bases remaining between them. CDR3 sequence (DNA): TGTGCCATCAGAACGGCTAGCACAGATACGCAGTATTTT. Protein sequence: CAIRTASTDTQYF.

The chain uses TRBV7-3 and TRBJ2-5; D ambiguous. The CDR3 length is 12 residues. Germline assignment: CDR1 SGHTA and CDR2 FQGTGA. V lost 5 bases and J 4 bases, leaving 8 bases between the germline ends. The CDR3 protein is CASSQRRETQYF. The CDR3, as DNA: TGTGCCAGCAGCCAACGAAGAGAGACCCAGTACTTC.

Here the CDR3 reads CATLGTAYNSPLHF. In DNA form, the CDR3 reads TGTGCCACCCTCGGGACAGCTTATAATTCACCCCTCCACTTT. This sequence joins TRBV28 and TRBJ1-6; 7 bases align to TRBD1. This CDR3 region has 14 residues. V shed 10 bases, J shed 4 bases, and the junction held 7 bases outside the gene matches. Germline CDR1 is MDHEN and CDR2 is SYDVKM.

The chain couples TRBV7-9 to TRBJ2-1; no definite D call. Trimming cost V 1 base and J 9 bases, with 13 bases left between them. The V gene's germline CDR1 is SEHNR and CDR2 FQNEAQ (reference sequence). The CDR3 is 14 amino acids. The DNA of the CDR3 is TGTGCCAGCAGCTTAGATAGCTTCGGTGGTGAGCAGTTCTTC. Amino acids: CASSLDSFGGEQFF.

V and J are TRBV11-2 and TRBJ2-2; D assignment may be TRBD1 or TRBD2 (5 bases each). Germline CDR1 SGHAT, CDR2 FQNNGV. This CDR3 comprises 18 residues. The V gene lost 1 base and the J gene lost 5 bases, with 20 bases spanning the gap. CDR3 sequence: CASSLGGRRFGETGELFF. CDR3 DNA sequence: TGTGCCAGCAGCTTAGGGGGCCGTAGATTCGGGGAAACCGGGGAGCTGTTTTTT.

This chain joins TRBV10-3 and TRBJ2-7; 8 nucleotides line up with TRBD1. The V segment lost 4 bases and the J segment 3 bases; nucleotides outside the gene matches: 8. Germline CDR1 is ENHRY and CDR2 is SYGVKD. There are 15 residues in the CDR3. The CDR3 is CAISVDRDDNYEQYF. CDR3 bases: TGTGCCATCAGTGTGGACAGGGACGACAACTACGAGCAGTACTTC.